These 2 T cell receptor beta chains originate from one sample sequenced in a study of blood T cell repertoires in COVID-19. The repertoire was sequenced with immunoSEQ multiplex PCR; TCRdb's copy has only in-frame clones and lacks some. Here the sample spans some 310,000 clones, 90% being singletons. Sequencing used peripheral blood. The receptors derive from a woman aged 40 to 49 with COVID-19, enrolled during active disease.

The chain links TRBV5-4 to TRBJ2-7; 14 nucleotides agree with TRBD2. Germline-derived CDR1 and CDR2 are SGHNT and YYREEE (reference sequence). V dropped 0 bases and J dropped 6; count of bases not matched to a gene: 2. The CDR3 consists of 15 residues. CDR3 sequence (DNA): TGTGCCAGCAGCTTGGATGGACTAGCGGGAGGCGAGCAGTACTTC. It is translated as CASSLDGLAGGEQYF.

The gene calls are TRBV5-1 and TRBJ1-1, with TRBD1 as a possible D gene (5 bases). The germline CDR1 and CDR2 sequences are SGHRS and YFSETQ. There are 15 residues in the CDR3. Between the trimmed V and J ends, which lost 1 base and 0 bases, there was a span of 10 bases. CDR3 sequence reads: CASSLRQIMNTEAFF. CDR3 in DNA: TGCGCCAGCAGCTTGCGACAGATCATGAACACTGAAGCTTTCTTT.